The 27 T cell receptor beta chains below were found in one sample sequenced in a study of monozygotic twins with inflammatory bowel disease. Reprocessing the 5' RACE reads, TCRdb reports a single entry for every CDR3 protein and omits DNA. Found here are 420,000 or so distinct CDR3 sequences; the top ten clones hold approximately 2.3%. The sample comprised blood. The source of these receptors is a human donor with ulcerative colitis or Crohn's disease, or a healthy co-twin of an affected twin (not recorded which).

The chain employs TRBV12-3 or TRBV12-4 and TRBJ2-1; TCRdb designates TRBD2, a call that cannot be tested without DNA. The CDR3 contains 16 residues. The CDR3 sequence: CASSPPTSFSYNEQFF.

The V gene is TRBV9, the J gene TRBJ2-3; TCRdb lists TRBD1, though no DNA is available to test this call. The CDR3 length is 12 residues. Per the germline V gene, CDR1 is SGDLS and CDR2 is YYNGEE. CDR3 loop: CASRDPGDTQYF. Filled out from reference TRBV9 and TRBJ2-3, the complete variable domain reads DSGVTQTPKHLITATGQRVTLRCSPRSGDLSVYWYQQSLDQGLQFLIQYYNGEERAKGNILERFSAQQFPDLHSELNLSSLELGDSALYFCASRDPGDTQYFGPGTRLTVL.

CDR3 loop: CASSFGRRVEQTQYF. J is TRBJ2-5 and V is TRBV12-3 or TRBV12-4. The CDR3 sequence is 15 residues long.

V is TRBV5-4 and J is TRBJ2-3; the D call from TCRdb, TRBD2, cannot be confirmed without DNA. CDR3 length: 16 amino acids. Germline-derived CDR1 and CDR2 are SGHNT and YYREEE (reference sequence). The CDR3 loop reads CASSLQSGSGTDTQYF. The whole variable domain, remainder taken from reference TRBV5-4 and TRBJ2-3, is ETGVTQSPTHLIKTRGQQVTLRCSSQSGHNTVSWYQQALGQGPQFIFQYYREEENGRGNFPPRFSGLQFPNYSSELNVNALELDDSALYLCASSLQSGSGTDTQYFGPGTRLTVL.

The genes are TRBV4-2 and TRBJ1-5. Germline V lookup: CDR1 LGHNA, CDR2 YNFKEQ. The CDR3 sequence is 14 residues long. The CDR3 sequence is CASSQELGLEPQHF.

The V gene is TRBV5-4, the J gene TRBJ2-6. This CDR3 spans 16 amino acids. Germline V CDR1 and CDR2: SGHNT, YYREEE (reference sequence). The CDR3 sequence: CASSMDRSSGANVLTF.

This chain joins TRBV28 and TRBJ2-3; no DNA is available, so the TRBD2 call from TCRdb remains unchecked. From germline, CDR1 is MDHEN and CDR2 SYDVKM. CDR3 length: 19 amino acids. The CDR3 sequence: CASSSPAAGGESRADTQYF. Complete variable domain (other parts from reference TRBV28 and TRBJ2-3): DVKVTQSSRYLVKRTGEKVFLECVQDMDHENMFWYRQDPGLGLRLIYFSYDVKMKEKGDIPEGYSVSREKKERFSLILESASTNQTSMYLCASSSPAAGGESRADTQYFGPGTRLTVL.

Here the CDR3 reads CATSKGGLGATNEKLFF. V usage is TRBV15 and J usage is TRBJ1-4; TCRdb selects TRBD1, and the lack of DNA leaves this call unchecked. CDR1 and CDR2 (germline): LNHNV, YYDKDF (reference sequence). The CDR3 length is 17 residues.

The V gene is TRBV5-1, the J gene TRBJ1-2. Looked up from germline, CDR1 is SGHRS and CDR2 is YFSETQ. CDR3 size: 17 residues. CDR3: CASSLKSGTFHNYGYTF.

The chain uses TRBV10-3 and TRBJ2-3; the TCRdb D gene call, TRBD2, has no DNA to confirm it. CDR1 and CDR2 (germline): ENHRY, SYGVKD. The CDR3 length is 15 residues. Here the CDR3 reads CAISKTGPPTDTQYF.

V is TRBV9 and J is TRBJ2-2; TCRdb's D call, TRBD1, is unchecked because there is no DNA. The CDR3 is 13 amino acids. Germline assignment: CDR1 SGDLS and CDR2 YYNGEE. CDR3 residues: CASSPLGAGELFF.

J is TRBJ2-5 and V is TRBV5-5; TCRdb's D call, TRBD2, is unchecked because there is no DNA. Germline V gives CDR1 SGHKS, CDR2 YYEKEE (reference sequence). There are 16 residues in the CDR3. The CDR3 sequence is CASTNRIAGDQETQYF.

This chain connects TRBV7-2 to TRBJ1-5; lacking DNA, the TRBD1 call made by TCRdb goes unchecked. CDR1 and CDR2 from the germline V gene are SGHTA and FQGNSA. CDR3 length: 15 amino acids. This CDR3 is CASSPGTTSNQPQHF. Full variable domain (remainder filled in from reference TRBV7-2 and TRBJ1-5): GAGVSQSPSNKVTEKGKDVELRCDPISGHTALYWYRQSLGQGLEFLIYFQGNSAPDKSGLPSDRFSAERTGGSVSTLTIQRTQQEDSAVYLCASSPGTTSNQPQHFGDGTRLSIL.

The CDR3 reads CASSPPATGTRGNTIYF. The chain employs TRBV7-9 and TRBJ1-3; checking the TCRdb D call of TRBD1 is not possible without DNA. Germline assignment: CDR1 SEHNR and CDR2 FQNEAQ (reference sequence). The CDR3 length is 17 residues.

V is TRBV5-1 and J is TRBJ2-5; lacking DNA, the TRBD2 call made by TCRdb goes unchecked. Germline V CDR1 and CDR2: SGHRS, YFSETQ. There are 17 residues in the CDR3. The CDR3 sequence: CASSLTPGLAGGETQYF.

This chain joins TRBV5-1 and TRBJ1-6; TCRdb calls TRBD1, which cannot be checked without DNA. This CDR3 contains 15 residues. CDR1 is SGHRS and CDR2 is YFSETQ in the germline V gene. The CDR3 loop is CASSLEQGAGSPLHF.

This chain uses TRBV5-8 with TRBJ2-7. CDR3 size: 14 residues. CDR1 is SGHTS, CDR2 YDEGEE, per germline. The CDR3 reads CASSFLLRPYEQYF. The full variable domain, completed using reference TRBV5-8 and TRBJ2-7, is EAGVTQSPTHLIKTRGQQATLRCSPISGHTSVYWYQQALGLGLQFLLWYDEGEERNRGNFPPRFSGRQFPNYSSELNVNALELEDSALYLCASSFLLRPYEQYFGPGTRLTVT.

J is TRBJ2-3 and V is TRBV7-6. Germline V gives CDR1 SGHVS, CDR2 FNYEAQ. The CDR3 spans 12 residues. CDR3 amino acids: CASSGMGETQYF.

The rearrangement uses TRBV10-3 and TRBJ2-7; checking the TCRdb D call of TRBD1 is not possible without DNA. Germline CDR1 ENHRY, CDR2 SYGVKD. The CDR3 totals 12 residues. The chain's CDR3 is CAISGGTYEQYF.

The rearrangement uses TRBV7-2 and TRBJ1-1; TCRdb selects TRBD1, and the lack of DNA leaves this call unchecked. Germline CDR1 SGHTA, CDR2 FQGNSA. The CDR3 has 14 residues. The CDR3 sequence: CASRERTGNTEAFF.

V and J are TRBV20-1 and TRBJ1-5; without DNA, the TCRdb call of TRBD1 cannot be checked. CDR1 and CDR2 (germline): DFQATT, SNEGSKA (reference sequence). The CDR3 covers 14 residues. The CDR3 reads CSARVGASNQPQHF.

V usage is TRBV7-6 and J usage is TRBJ1-1; the TCRdb call, TRBD1, lacks DNA for checking. CDR1 and CDR2 from the germline V gene are SGHVS and FNYEAQ. The CDR3 sequence is 14 residues long. CDR3 sequence: CASSYLDGGTEAFF.

The chain links TRBV3-1 to TRBJ2-7; TCRdb's assignment of TRBD2 cannot be checked, as there is no DNA. The CDR3 sequence is 15 residues long. The germline V gene encodes CDR1 LGHDT and CDR2 YNNKEL (reference sequence). Here the CDR3 reads CASSQWLPSGRAKYF.

This rearrangement joins TRBV27 to TRBJ2-4; the TRBD1 assignment by TCRdb is unverifiable without DNA. From germline, CDR1 is MNHEY and CDR2 SMNVEV (reference sequence). The CDR3 is 16 residues long. The CDR3 loop reads CASSRQGGFARNIQYF.

The chain employs TRBV7-9 and TRBJ2-2. CDR3 length: 14 residues. The germline V gene has CDR1 SEHNR and CDR2 FQNEAQ (reference sequence). The CDR3 protein is CASSLVGNTGELFF.

The chain recombines TRBV3-1 with TRBJ2-7. Germline CDR1 LGHDT, CDR2 YNNKEL (reference sequence). The CDR3 totals 15 residues. The CDR3 sequence is CASSQELGSTYEQYF.

The chain is built from TRBV3-1 and TRBJ2-4; the D gene TCRdb calls, TRBD1, cannot be checked with no DNA. Germline CDR1 is LGHDT and CDR2 is YNNKEL (reference sequence). CDR3 length: 14 amino acids. This CDR3 reads CASSPLRGKNIQYF.